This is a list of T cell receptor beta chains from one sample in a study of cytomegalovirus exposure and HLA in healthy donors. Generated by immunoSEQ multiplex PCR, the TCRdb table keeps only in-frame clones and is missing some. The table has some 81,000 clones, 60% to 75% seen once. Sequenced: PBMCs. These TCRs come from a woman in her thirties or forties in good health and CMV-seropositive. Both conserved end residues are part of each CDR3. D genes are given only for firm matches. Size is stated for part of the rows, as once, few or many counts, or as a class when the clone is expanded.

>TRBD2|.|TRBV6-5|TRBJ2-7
CASSYSGGRAYEQYF
TGTGCCAGCAGTTACTCGGGCGGGAGGGCCTACGAGCAGTACTTC
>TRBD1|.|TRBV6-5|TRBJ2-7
CASSSGQGKYEQYF
TGTGCCAGCAGTTCGGGACAGGGCAAGTACGAGCAGTACTTC
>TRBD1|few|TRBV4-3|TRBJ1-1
CASSPRDRTEAFF
TGCGCCAGCAGCCCACGGGACAGGACTGAAGCTTTCTTT
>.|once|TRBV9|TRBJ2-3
CASSPITGHTDTQYF
TGTGCCAGCAGCCCGATTACCGGTCACACAGATACGCAGTATTTT
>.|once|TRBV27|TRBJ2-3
CASSPGTTTDTQYF
TGTGCCAGCAGTCCCGGGACAACCACAGATACGCAGTATTTT
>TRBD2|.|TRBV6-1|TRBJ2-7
CASGGDSGEQYF
TGTGCCAGCGGGGGGGACTCTGGCGAGCAGTACTTC
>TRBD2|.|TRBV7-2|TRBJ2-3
CASSLNAGGSTDTQYF
TGTGCCAGCAGCTTAAACGCGGGAGGGAGCACAGATACGCAGTATTTT
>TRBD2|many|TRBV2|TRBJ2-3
CASSRTSGGAGPDTQYF
TGTGCCAGCAGTCGGACTAGCGGGGGGGCCGGGCCAGATACGCAGTATTTT
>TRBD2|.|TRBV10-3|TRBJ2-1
CAISESQASGDYNEQFF
TGTGCCATCAGTGAGTCACAGGCTAGCGGGGACTACAATGAGCAGTTCTTC
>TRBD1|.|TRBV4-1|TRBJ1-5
CASTPIPGAGQGSQPQHF
TGCGCCAGCACCCCAATCCCCGGAGCGGGACAGGGTAGCCAGCCCCAGCATTTT
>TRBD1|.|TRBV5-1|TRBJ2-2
CASSLGDRENTGELFF
TGCGCCAGCAGCCTAGGGGACAGGGAAAACACCGGGGAGCTGTTTTTT
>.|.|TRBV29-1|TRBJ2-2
CSVEPGSNPGELFF
TGCAGCGTTGAACCCGGGAGTAACCCCGGGGAGCTGTTTTTT
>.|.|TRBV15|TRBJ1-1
CATSRTSQGIAEAFF
TGTGCCACCAGCAGGACCAGCCAGGGGATCGCTGAAGCTTTCTTT
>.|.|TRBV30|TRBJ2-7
CAWSGGGGLNEQYF
TGTGCCTGGAGTGGTGGAGGGGGCTTGAACGAGCAGTACTTC
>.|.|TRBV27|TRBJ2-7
CASSLKYRDYEQYF
TGTGCCAGCAGTTTAAAGTACAGGGACTACGAGCAGTACTTC
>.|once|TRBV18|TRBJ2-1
CASSPWTVNEQFF
TGTGCCAGCTCACCATGGACTGTCAATGAGCAGTTCTTC
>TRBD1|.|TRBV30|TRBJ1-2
CAWRETTGGGGYTF
TGTGCCTGGAGGGAGACCACAGGGGGCGGCGGCTACACCTTC
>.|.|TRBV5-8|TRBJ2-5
CASTPLQAWETQYF
TGTGCCAGCACCCCTTTACAGGCTTGGGAGACCCAGTACTTC
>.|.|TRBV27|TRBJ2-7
CASSEPGGLDEQYF
TGTGCCAGCAGTGAACCAGGCGGACTGGACGAGCAGTACTTC
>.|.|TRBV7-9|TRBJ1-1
CASSFQGLDTEAFF
TGTGCCAGCAGCTTTCAGGGCCTGGACACTGAAGCTTTCTTT
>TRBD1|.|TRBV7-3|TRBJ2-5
CASRETGGKQETQYF
TGTGCCAGCAGAGAAACAGGGGGCAAACAAGAGACCCAGTACTTC
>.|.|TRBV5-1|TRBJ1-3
CASSPDSGSTIYF
TGCGCCAGCAGCCCGGACTCTGGAAGCACCATATATTTT
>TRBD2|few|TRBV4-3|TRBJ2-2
CASSQEPISGAGVRLFF
TGCGCCAGCAGCCAAGAGCCCATCTCCGGAGCGGGAGTTAGACTGTTTTTT